This entry features one T cell receptor (beta chain) sequence. TCRdb keeps only in-frame clones here, not all; method: immunoSEQ multiplex PCR. The sample records around 2.1 million clones, 90% to 97% being singletons. The source of the sample is a study of shared clonotypes between healthy human individuals. The length of the CDR3 is 14 residues. With 1 base clipped from V and 5 bases from J, the junction kept 2 bases outside the gene matches. Germline CDR1 and CDR2: KGHSH and LQKENI. The V and J genes are TRBV18 and TRBJ1-1; TRBD1 matches 9 bases. This receptor was identified in a man aged 18 to 30 in good health. The sequenced material came from naive CD4+ T cells sorted from blood. Sample subset: CD45RA+ positively selected. In DNA, the CDR3 is TGTGCCAGCTCACCACGGACAGGGGAGACTGAAGCTTTCTTT. Its protein is CASSPRTGETEAFF.